This TCR beta chain stems from a study of T cells after yellow fever vaccination. In making TCR cDNA, 5'RACE template switching added a universal primer site and UMIs to it. TCRdb recomputed calls from the 5' RACE reads with MiXCR, one row per CDR3 protein. This sample has fewer than 350,000 distinct CDR3 sequences, with approximately 4% found just once. Findings and limits, study-wide: Reappearance after the booster was seen for most primary-vaccination clones, at about 95% CD4 and about 90% CD8. Contaminating bulk clonotypes could be abundant in FACS-sorted repertoires.

This clonotype was detected many times. Its antigen remains unidentified. The germline V and J ends were trimmed by 2 bases and 8 bases, with 15 bases remaining between them. CDR3 length: 14 amino acids. Germline lookup yields CDR1 SGHTA and CDR2 FQGNSA. This sample comprised PBMCs, obtained 15 days after the yellow fever booster vaccination. The sequence derives from a man aged 18-30 years who received the YFV17D yellow fever vaccine. The chain combines TRBV7-2 with TRBJ1-2; possibly TRBD1 for D (6 bases). CDR3 amino acids: CASSLYTGKGGYTF. CDR3 sequence (DNA): TGTGCCAGCAGCTTATATACAGGGAAGGGCGGCTACACCTTC.